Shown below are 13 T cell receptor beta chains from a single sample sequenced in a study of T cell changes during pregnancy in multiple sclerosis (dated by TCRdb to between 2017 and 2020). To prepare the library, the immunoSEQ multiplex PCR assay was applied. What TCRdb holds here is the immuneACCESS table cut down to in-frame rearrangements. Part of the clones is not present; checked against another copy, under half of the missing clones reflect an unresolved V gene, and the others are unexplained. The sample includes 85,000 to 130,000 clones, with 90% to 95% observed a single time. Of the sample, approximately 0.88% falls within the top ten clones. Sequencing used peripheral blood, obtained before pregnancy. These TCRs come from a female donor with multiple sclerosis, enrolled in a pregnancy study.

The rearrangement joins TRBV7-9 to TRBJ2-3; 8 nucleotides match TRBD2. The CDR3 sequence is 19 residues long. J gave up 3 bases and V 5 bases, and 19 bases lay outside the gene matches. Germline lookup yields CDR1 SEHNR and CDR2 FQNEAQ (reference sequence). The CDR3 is CASSPRRRFGGVQTDTQYF. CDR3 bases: TGTGCCAGCAGCCCCCGCCGCCGCTTCGGGGGGGTCCAGACAGATACGCAGTATTTT.

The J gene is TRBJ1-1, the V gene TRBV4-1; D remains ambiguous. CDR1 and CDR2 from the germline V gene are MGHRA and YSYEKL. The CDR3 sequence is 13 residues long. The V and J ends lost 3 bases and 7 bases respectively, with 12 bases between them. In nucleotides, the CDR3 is TGCGCCAGCAGCCAGGTGGATGGAGTTGAAGCTTTCTTT. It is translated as CASSQVDGVEAFF.

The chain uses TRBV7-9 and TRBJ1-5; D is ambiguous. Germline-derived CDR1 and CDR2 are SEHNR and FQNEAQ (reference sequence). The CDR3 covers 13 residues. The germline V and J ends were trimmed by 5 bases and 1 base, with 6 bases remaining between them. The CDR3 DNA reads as TGTGCCAGCAGCATCGGGAGCAATCAGCCCCAGCATTTT. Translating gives CASSIGSNQPQHF.

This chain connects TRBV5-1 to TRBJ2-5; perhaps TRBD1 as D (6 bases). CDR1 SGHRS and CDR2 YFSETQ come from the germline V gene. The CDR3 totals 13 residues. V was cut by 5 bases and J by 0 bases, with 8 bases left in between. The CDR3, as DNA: TGCGCCAGCAGATGGGACAACCAAGAGACCCAGTACTTC. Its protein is CASRWDNQETQYF.

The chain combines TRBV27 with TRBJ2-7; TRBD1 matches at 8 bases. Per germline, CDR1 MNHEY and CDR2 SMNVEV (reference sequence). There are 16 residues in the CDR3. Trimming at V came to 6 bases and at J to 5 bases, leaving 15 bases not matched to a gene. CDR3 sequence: CASSALPRTGTDEQYF. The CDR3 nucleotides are TGTGCCAGCAGCGCCTTACCAAGGACAGGGACCGACGAGCAGTACTTC.

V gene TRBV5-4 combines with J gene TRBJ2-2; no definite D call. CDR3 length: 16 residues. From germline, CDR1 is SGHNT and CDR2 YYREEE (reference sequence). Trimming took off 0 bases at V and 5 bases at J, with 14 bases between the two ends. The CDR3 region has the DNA TGTGCCAGCAGCTTGGCCCAGCGTCGTAGGACCGGGGAGCTGTTTTTT. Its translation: CASSLAQRRRTGELFF.

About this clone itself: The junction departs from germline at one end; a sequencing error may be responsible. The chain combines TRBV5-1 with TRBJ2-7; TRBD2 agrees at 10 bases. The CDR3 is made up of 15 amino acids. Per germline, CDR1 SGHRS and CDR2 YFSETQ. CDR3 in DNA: TGCGCCAGCAGTTCCGCTAGCGGGAGCTCCCACGAGCAGTACTTC. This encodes CASSSASGSSHEQYF.

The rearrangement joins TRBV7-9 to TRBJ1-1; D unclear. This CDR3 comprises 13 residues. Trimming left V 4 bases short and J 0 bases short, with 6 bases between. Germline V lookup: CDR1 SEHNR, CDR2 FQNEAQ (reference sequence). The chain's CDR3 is CASSYGLNTEAFF. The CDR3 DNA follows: TGTGCCAGCAGCTACGGTCTGAACACTGAAGCTTTCTTT.

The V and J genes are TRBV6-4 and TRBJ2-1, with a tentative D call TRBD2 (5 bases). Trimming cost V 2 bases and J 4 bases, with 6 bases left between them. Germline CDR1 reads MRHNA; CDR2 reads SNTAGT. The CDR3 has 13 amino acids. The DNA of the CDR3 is TGTGCCAGCAGTGACGGGGAGTACAATGAGCAGTTCTTC. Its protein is CASSDGEYNEQFF.

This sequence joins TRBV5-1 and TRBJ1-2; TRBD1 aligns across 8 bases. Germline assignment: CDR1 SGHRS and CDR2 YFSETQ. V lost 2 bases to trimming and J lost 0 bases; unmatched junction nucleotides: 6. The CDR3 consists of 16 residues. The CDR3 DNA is TGCGCCAGCAGCTTATCCCGGGACAGGCCTAACTATGGCTACACCTTC. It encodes CASSLSRDRPNYGYTF.

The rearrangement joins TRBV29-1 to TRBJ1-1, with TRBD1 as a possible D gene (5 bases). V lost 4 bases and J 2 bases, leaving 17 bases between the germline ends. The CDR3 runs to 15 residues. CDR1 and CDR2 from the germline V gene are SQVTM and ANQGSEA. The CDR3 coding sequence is TGCAGCGTTGTTCCACGAGGCAGGGCAAACACTGAAGCTTTCTTT. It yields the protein CSVVPRGRANTEAFF.

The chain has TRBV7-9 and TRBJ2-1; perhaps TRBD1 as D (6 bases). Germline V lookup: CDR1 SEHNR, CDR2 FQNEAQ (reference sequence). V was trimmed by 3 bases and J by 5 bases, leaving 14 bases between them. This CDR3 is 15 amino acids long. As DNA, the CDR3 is TGTGCCAGCAGCTTCTCTGGGGGCATAAACAATGAGCAGTTCTTC. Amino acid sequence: CASSFSGGINNEQFF.

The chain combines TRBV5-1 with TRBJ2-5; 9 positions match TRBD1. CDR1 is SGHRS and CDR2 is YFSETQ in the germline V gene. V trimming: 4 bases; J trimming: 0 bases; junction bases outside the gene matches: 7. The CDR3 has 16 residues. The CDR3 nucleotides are TGCGCCAGCAGCAGGGGGACAGGGACGTACCAAGAGACCCAGTACTTC. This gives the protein CASSRGTGTYQETQYF.